This paragraph reports one T cell receptor (beta chain). Trimming stripped 3 bases from V and 0 bases from J, with 11 bases between. CDR3 length: 15 amino acids. Germline loops: CDR1 LNHNV, CDR2 YYDKDF (reference sequence). These data come from a study of blood T cell repertoires in COVID-19. Study background: Collection of acute and convalescent COVID-19 samples took place in the United States, Italy and Spain.

Method: immunoSEQ multiplex PCR; TCRdb's copy keeps in-frame clones and lacks some. The sample lists around 140,000 clones, roughly 80% occurring once. Specimen: peripheral blood. The TCR was taken from a woman at least 80 years old with acute or convalescent COVID-19. This sequence joins TRBV15 and TRBJ1-2, with no clear D. CDR3 sequence: CATSRAMGANYGYTF. CDR3 nucleotides: TGTGCCACCAGCAGGGCCATGGGAGCTAACTATGGCTACACCTTC.